This is a list of T cell receptor beta chains from one sample in a study of OX40 agonist ivuxolimab in advanced cancers. TCRdb keeps only in-frame clones here, not all; method: immunoSEQ multiplex PCR. The repertoire includes roughly 46,000 clones, 89% of them detected once, and roughly 12% sits in the top ten. The source was CD4+ or CD8+ T cells sorted from blood, collected in a trial of the OX40 agonist ivuxolimab. The source is an adult with an advanced solid tumor such as melanoma, head and neck, liver or kidney cancer. CDR3s include the opening cysteine and the closing phenylalanine or tryptophan. The D gene is left open where the match is weak. The listing skips clone size in some rows; elsewhere it reads once, few, many or a size class.

V gene	CDR3 length	D gene	clone size	J gene	CDR3 DNA	CDR3 protein
TRBV15	17	TRBD2	.	TRBJ2-2	TGTGCCACCAGCCCCCAAGCGGGGGGTAGTATATTGGGGGAGCTGTTTTTT	CATSPQAGGSILGELFF
TRBV15	13	TRBD2	.	TRBJ2-1	TGTGCCACAGGCACTAGCGGGTTATATGAGCAGTTCTTC	CATGTSGLYEQFF
TRBV19	15	TRBD2	few	TRBJ2-1	TGTGCCAGTAGTATAGTTCTAGCGGCGTACAATGAGCAGTTCTTC	CASSIVLAAYNEQFF
TRBV7-9	15	.	.	TRBJ2-1	TGTGCCAGCACCCACCCGGGACGCAGGTACAATGAGCAGTTCTTC	CASTHPGRRYNEQFF
TRBV5-6	14	.	.	TRBJ2-7	TGTGCCAGCAGCTTGGAGAGACAGACCTACGAGCAGTACTTC	CASSLERQTYEQYF
TRBV9	13	.	.	TRBJ2-7	TGTGCCAGCAGCTCTATGTCAGGGGACGAGCAGTACTTC	CASSSMSGDEQYF
TRBV15	15	.	once	TRBJ1-1	TGTGCCACCAGCAAAGAATGGGGGGCTCCTTCTGGAGCTTTCTTT	CATSKEWGAPSGAFF
TRBV7-2	14	TRBD2	.	TRBJ2-5	TGTGCCAGCAGCTTACCGAGCGGGACGGAGACCCAGTACTTC	CASSLPSGTETQYF
TRBV7-8	17	TRBD1	.	TRBJ1-3	TGTGCCAGCAGCTTATTCGGACAGGGGGCGGCTGGAAACACCATATATTTT	CASSLFGQGAAGNTIYF
TRBV6-1	13	.	few	TRBJ1-2	TGTGCCAGCAGTGAAGTAGGGGAGGGTGGCTACACCTTC	CASSEVGEGGYTF
TRBV5-6	14	.	.	TRBJ2-1	TGTGCCAGCAGTGCCGGGAGCTCCTACAATGAGCAGTTCTTC	CASSAGSSYNEQFF